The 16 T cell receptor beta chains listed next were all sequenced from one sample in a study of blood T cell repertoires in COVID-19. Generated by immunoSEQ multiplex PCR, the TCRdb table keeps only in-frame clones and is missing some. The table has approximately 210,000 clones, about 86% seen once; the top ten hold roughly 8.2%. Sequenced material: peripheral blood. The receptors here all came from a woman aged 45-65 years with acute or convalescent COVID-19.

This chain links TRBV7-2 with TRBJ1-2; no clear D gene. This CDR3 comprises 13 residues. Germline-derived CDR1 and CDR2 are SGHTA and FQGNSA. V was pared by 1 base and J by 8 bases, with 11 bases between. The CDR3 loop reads CASSLGEGGGYTF. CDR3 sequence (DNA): TGTGCCAGCAGCTTAGGGGAGGGAGGAGGCTACACCTTC.

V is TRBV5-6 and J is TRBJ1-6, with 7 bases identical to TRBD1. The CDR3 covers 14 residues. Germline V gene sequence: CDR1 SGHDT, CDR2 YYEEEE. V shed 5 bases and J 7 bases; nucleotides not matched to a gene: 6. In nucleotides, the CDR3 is TGTGCCAGCAGTTTCGGGACAGCCAATTCACCCCTCCACTTT. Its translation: CASSFGTANSPLHF.

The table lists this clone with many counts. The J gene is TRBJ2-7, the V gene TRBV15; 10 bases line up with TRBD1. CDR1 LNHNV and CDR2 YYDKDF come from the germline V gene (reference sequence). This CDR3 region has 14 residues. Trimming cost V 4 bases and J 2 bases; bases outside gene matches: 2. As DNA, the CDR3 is TGTGCCACCAGCACGGGGACAGGGGCCTACGAGCAGTACTTC. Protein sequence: CATSTGTGAYEQYF.

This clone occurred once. The CDR3 reads CASSLFAGETQYF. The DNA of the CDR3 is TGTGCCAGCAGTTTATTCGCAGGGGAGACCCAGTACTTC. The chain has TRBV28 and TRBJ2-5; a weak D match, TRBD1 (5 bases). The V gene's germline CDR1 is MDHEN and CDR2 SYDVKM. With 1 base removed from V and 5 bases from J, the gap between germline ends came to 8 bases. This CDR3 has 13 residues.

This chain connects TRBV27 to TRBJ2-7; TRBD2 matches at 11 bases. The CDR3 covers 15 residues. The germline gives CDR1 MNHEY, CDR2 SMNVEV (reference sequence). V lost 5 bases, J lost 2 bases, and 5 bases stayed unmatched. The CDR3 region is CASSASSGGTYEQYF. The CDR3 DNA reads TGTGCCAGCAGTGCGTCTAGCGGGGGGACCTACGAGCAGTACTTC.

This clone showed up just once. The CDR3 protein is CASSQDDPGSYEQYF. The CDR3 DNA reads TGTGCCAGCAGCCAAGACGATCCGGGCTCCTACGAGCAGTACTTC. This rearrangement joins TRBV4-2 to TRBJ2-7; no firm D call. Germline CDR1 LGHNA, CDR2 YNFKEQ. The CDR3 consists of 15 residues. The V end was cut by 0 bases, the J end by 0 bases, with 9 bases between.

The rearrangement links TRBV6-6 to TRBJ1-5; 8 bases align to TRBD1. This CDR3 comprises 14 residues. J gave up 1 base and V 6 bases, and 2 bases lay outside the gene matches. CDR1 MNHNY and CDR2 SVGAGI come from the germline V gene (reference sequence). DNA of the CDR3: TGTGCCAGCAGACGGACAGGGAGCAATCAGCCCCAGCATTTT. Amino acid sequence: CASRRTGSNQPQHF.

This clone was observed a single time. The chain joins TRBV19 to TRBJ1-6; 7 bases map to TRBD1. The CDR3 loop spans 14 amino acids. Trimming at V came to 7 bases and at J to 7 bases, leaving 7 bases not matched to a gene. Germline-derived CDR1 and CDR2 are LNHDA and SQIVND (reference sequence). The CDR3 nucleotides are TGTGCCAGTATGTCCGGGACAGTAAATTCACCCCTCCACTTT. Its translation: CASMSGTVNSPLHF.

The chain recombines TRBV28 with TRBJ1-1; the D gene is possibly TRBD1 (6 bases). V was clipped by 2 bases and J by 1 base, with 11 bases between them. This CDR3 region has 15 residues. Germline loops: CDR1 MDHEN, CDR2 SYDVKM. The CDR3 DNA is TGTGCCAGCAGTTTAAAGGGGGGGGAGAACACTGAAGCTTTCTTT. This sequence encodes CASSLKGGENTEAFF. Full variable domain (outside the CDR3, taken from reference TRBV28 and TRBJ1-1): DVKVTQSSRYLVKRTGEKVFLECVQDMDHENMFWYRQDPGLGLRLIYFSYDVKMKEKGDIPEGYSVSREKKERFSLILESASTNQTSMYLCASSLKGGENTEAFFGQGTRLTVV.

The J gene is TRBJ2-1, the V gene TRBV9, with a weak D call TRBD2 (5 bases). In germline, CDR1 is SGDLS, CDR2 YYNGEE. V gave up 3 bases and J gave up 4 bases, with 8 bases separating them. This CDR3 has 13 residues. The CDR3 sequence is CASSAPGYNEQFF. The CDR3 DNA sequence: TGTGCCAGCAGCGCCCCGGGGTACAATGAGCAGTTCTTC.

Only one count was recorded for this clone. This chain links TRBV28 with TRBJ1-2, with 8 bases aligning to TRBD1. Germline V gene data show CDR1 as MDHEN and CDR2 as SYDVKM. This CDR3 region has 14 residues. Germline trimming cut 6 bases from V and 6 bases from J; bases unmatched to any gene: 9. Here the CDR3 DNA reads TGTGCCAGCAGCCGGGACAGGACTACCCATGGCTACACCTTC. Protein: CASSRDRTTHGYTF.

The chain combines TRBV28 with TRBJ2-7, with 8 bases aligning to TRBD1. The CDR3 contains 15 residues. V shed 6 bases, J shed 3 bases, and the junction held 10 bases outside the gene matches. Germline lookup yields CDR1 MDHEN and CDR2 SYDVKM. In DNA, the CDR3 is TGTGCCAGCAGGGGTCAAGGACAGGGCTTCTACGAGCAGTACTTC. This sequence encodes CASRGQGQGFYEQYF.

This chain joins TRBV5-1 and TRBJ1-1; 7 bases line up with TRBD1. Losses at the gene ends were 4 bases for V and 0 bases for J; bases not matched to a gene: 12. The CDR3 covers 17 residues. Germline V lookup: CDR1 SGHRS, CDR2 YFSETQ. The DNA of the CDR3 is TGCGCCAGCAGCGGGGGACAGCGCTCAAACATGAACACTGAAGCTTTCTTT. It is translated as CASSGGQRSNMNTEAFF.

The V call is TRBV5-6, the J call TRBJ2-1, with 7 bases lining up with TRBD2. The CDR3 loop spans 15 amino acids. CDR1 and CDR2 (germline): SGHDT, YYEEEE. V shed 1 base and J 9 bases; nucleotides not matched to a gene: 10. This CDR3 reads CASSLTLTSSSEQFF. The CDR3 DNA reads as TGTGCCAGCAGCTTGACCCTGACTAGCAGCAGTGAGCAGTTCTTC.

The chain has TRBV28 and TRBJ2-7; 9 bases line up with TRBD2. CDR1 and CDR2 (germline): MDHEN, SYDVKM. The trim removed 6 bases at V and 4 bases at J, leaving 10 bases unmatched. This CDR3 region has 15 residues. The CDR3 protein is CASSRSGRLRYEQYF. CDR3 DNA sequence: TGTGCCAGCAGCCGGAGCGGGAGGCTTAGGTACGAGCAGTACTTC.

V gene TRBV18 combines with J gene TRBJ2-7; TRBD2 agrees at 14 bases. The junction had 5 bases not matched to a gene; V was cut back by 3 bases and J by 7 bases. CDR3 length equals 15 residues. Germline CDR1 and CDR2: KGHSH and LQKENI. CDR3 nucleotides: TGTGCCAGCTCACCCGGGACTAGCGGGAGCAGGGAGCAGTACTTC. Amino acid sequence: CASSPGTSGSREQYF.